One sample yielded the 15 T cell receptor beta chains listed below, sequenced in a study of Tregs in tolerant kidney transplant recipients. Data came from immunoSEQ multiplex PCR; TCRdb stores just in-frame clones and leaves some out. The listing records tens of thousands of clones. The sequences come from CD4+ T cells from blood, collected before the transplant. These receptors were taken from a human donor who received a combined kidney and bone marrow transplant.

To note about this clone: The read ends 3 residues before the CDR3 terminus; that terminus is restored from the germline J gene. The chain couples TRBV5-1 to TRBJ2-3; TRBD1 might be the D (6 bases). There are 13 residues in the CDR3. V dropped 0 bases and J dropped 4 bases, with 6 bases sitting between them. CDR1 and CDR2 from the germline V gene are SGHRS and YFSETQ. The CDR3 here is CASSLAGADTQYF. The CDR3 bases that were read are TGCGCCAGCAGCTTGGCAGGGGCAGATACG.

Of note for this clone: The read ends 3 residues shy of where the CDR3 ends; the end is completed using the germline J gene. The chain couples TRBV2 to TRBJ1-2, with 7 nucleotides matching TRBD1. CDR1 and CDR2 from the germline V gene are SNHLY and FYNNEI. V was clipped by 1 base and J by 3 bases; unmatched bases: 5. This CDR3 contains 15 residues. This chain's CDR3 is CASSEVGTAYYGYTF. CDR3 DNA (partial): TGTGCCAGCAGTGAAGTGGGGACAGCGTACTATGGC. Based on the CDR3 plus reference TRBV2 and TRBJ1-2, the full variable domain is EPEVTQTPSHQVTQMGQEVILRCVPISNHLYFYWYRQILGQKVEFLVSFYNNEISEKSEIFDDQFSVERPDGSNFTLKIRSTKLEDSAMYFCASSEVGTAYYGYTFGSGTRLTVV.

Comment on this clone: The read falls 3 residues short of the CDR3 end, and the missing part is taken from the germline J gene. The V call is TRBV2, the J call TRBJ2-4; perhaps TRBD1 as D (6 bases). Germline assignment: CDR1 SNHLY and CDR2 FYNNEI. This CDR3 has 15 amino acids. Trimming took 7 bases from V and 7 from J, leaving 20 bases between them. The CDR3 loop reads CASMISTGLGNIQYF. The part of the CDR3 DNA that was read is TGTGCCAGCATGATCTCCACAGGGCTGGGGAACATT.

With respect to this clone: The sequenced fragment ends 3 residues before the CDR3 boundary, so the rest is inferred from the germline J gene. The rearrangement links TRBV18 to TRBJ2-1, with a possible D match to TRBD2 (6 bases). CDR1 and CDR2 (germline): KGHSH, LQKENI. Trimming took off 6 bases at V and 5 bases at J, with 11 bases between the two ends. The CDR3 is 13 amino acids. The DNA read from the CDR3 is TGTGCCAGCTCCAGACTAGTAGACAATGAG. It is translated as CASSRLVDNE. The complete CDR3 sequence is CASSRLVDNEQFF.

On this clone: The read terminates 3 residues ahead of where the CDR3 ends, so the germline J gene completes it. The chain employs TRBV5-1 and TRBJ1-6; 7 bases agree with TRBD1. The V segment lost 4 bases and the J segment 8 bases; nucleotides outside the gene matches: 6. Germline CDR1 and CDR2: SGHRS and YFSETQ. The CDR3 covers 14 residues. The CDR3 bases that were read are TGCGCCAGCAGCCGAGGGGGCCTGGATTCACCC. Translating it yields CASSRGGLDSP. From start to end, the CDR3 is CASSRGGLDSPLHF.

A word on this clone: The DNA ends 3 residues before the CDR3 does, and the rest of the CDR3 is filled in from the germline J gene. The J gene is TRBJ1-2, the V gene TRBV6-7; perhaps TRBD1 as D (6 bases). TRBV6-7 is flagged as an ORF with uncertain function. The CDR3 is 18 amino acids. V was pared by 5 bases and J by 0 bases, with 22 bases between. CDR3 sequence: CASSPPTGQTLANYGYTF. CDR3 bases read: TGTGCCAGCAGTCCCCCTACCGGACAGACCTTAGCTAACTATGGC.

Notes on this clone: The observed sequence ends 3 residues before the CDR3 terminus, with the missing tail filled in from the germline J gene. The chain has TRBV20-1 and TRBJ1-2, with TRBD1 matching 11 bases. The germline V gene has CDR1 DFQATT and CDR2 SNEGSKA (reference sequence). The CDR3 length is 13 residues. The part of the CDR3 DNA that was read is TGCAGTGCTACGGGACAGGGGGGCATAGGC. Its protein is CSATGQGGIG. The full CDR3 protein reads CSATGQGGIGYTF.

On this clone: The sequenced fragment ends 3 residues before the CDR3 boundary, so the rest is inferred from the germline J gene. The chain uses TRBV6-2 or TRBV6-3 and TRBJ2-2; tentatively, D is TRBD1 (6 bases). The CDR3 is 15 residues long. Trimming took off 5 bases at V and 0 bases at J, with 10 bases between the two ends. CDR1 MNHEY and CDR2 SVGEGT come from the germline V gene. This chain's CDR3 is CASSPGTPNTGELFF. CDR3 bases read: TGTGCCAGCAGTCCCGGGACACCGAACACCGGGGAG.

As for this clone: The read stops 3 residues short of the end of the CDR3; the missing end is completed from the germline J gene. The rearrangement links TRBV19 to TRBJ1-1; 7 positions agree with TRBD1. From germline, CDR1 is LNHDA and CDR2 SQIVND (reference sequence). This CDR3 region has 14 residues. The J segment lost 0 bases and the V segment lost 4 bases, leaving 2 bases of the junction unmatched. The covered CDR3 bases are TGTGCCAGTAGTACGGGACAGTTGAACACTGAA. This gives the protein CASSTGQLNTE. The entire CDR3 sequence reads CASSTGQLNTEAFF.

A word on this clone: The read falls 3 residues short of the CDR3 end, and the missing part is taken from the germline J gene. V and J are TRBV19 and TRBJ2-1, with D perhaps matching TRBD1 (6 bases). Germline CDR1 is LNHDA and CDR2 is SQIVND (reference sequence). The CDR3 runs 13 residues. V shed 5 bases and J shed 7 bases, with 12 bases lying between them. Incomplete CDR3 DNA: TGTGCCAGTAGTTCCACTACAGGGAATGAG. Translating gives CASSSTTGNE. The complete CDR3 sequence is CASSSTTGNEQFF.

On this clone: With the read ending 3 residues before the CDR3 end, the germline J gene is used to fill in that end. This chain uses TRBV12-3 or TRBV12-4 with TRBJ2-5, with 8 bases that match TRBD2. The CDR3 has 16 residues. The CDR3 protein is CASSFTSGDMGDTQYF. CDR3 bases read: TGTGCCAGCAGTTTTACTAGCGGTGATATGGGAGACACC.

Remarks on this clone: The read halts 3 residues ahead of the CDR3 end, with the missing end drawn from the germline J gene. This chain joins TRBV7-9 and TRBJ2-1; 8 bases are a match to TRBD2. CDR1 and CDR2 from the germline V gene are SEHNR and FQNEAQ (reference sequence). The CDR3 has 15 amino acids. The ends lost 8 bases at V and 4 bases at J; junction bases unmatched: 10. CDR3 sequence: CASHFGLAAYNEQFF. CDR3 DNA (partial): TGTGCCAGCCACTTCGGACTAGCCGCTTACAATGAG.

About this clone itself: The CDR3 end lies 3 residues beyond the end of the read and is filled in from the germline J gene. The chain recombines TRBV2 with TRBJ2-2; D is ambiguous. The CDR3 runs 15 residues. Germline V gene sequence: CDR1 SNHLY, CDR2 FYNNEI. Trimming removed 1 base at V and 4 bases at J, with 10 bases between. CDR3 DNA (partial): TGTGCCAGCAGTGAAGTCGTCGTATTCACCGGGGAG. Protein: CASSEVVVFTGE. The whole CDR3 is CASSEVVVFTGELFF.

Points on this clone: The CDR3 extends 3 residues past the end of the read, so its final part is completed from the germline J gene. This chain connects TRBV7-6 to TRBJ1-3; 8 bases map to TRBD1. With 1 base clipped from V and 4 bases from J, the junction kept 6 bases outside the gene matches. The CDR3 contains 16 residues. Germline CDR1 and CDR2: SGHVS and FNYEAQ. The CDR3 sequence is CASSLVGQGPGNTIYF. Partial CDR3 DNA: TGTGCCAGCAGCTTAGTAGGACAGGGCCCCGGAAACACC. The full variable domain, with the rest looked up from reference TRBV7-6 and TRBJ1-3, is GAGVSQSPRYKVTKRGQDVALRCDPISGHVSLYWYRQALGQGPEFLTYFNYEAQQDKSGLPNDRFSAERPEGSISTLTIQRTEQRDSAMYRCASSLVGQGPGNTIYFGEGSWLTVV.

On this clone: The CDR3 end falls 3 residues outside the read, so it is completed with the germline J gene. The V and J genes are TRBV7-6 and TRBJ1-5; 7 bases match TRBD1. V lost 4 bases to trimming and J lost 6 bases; unmatched junction nucleotides: 9. The CDR3 runs to 15 residues. Germline CDR1 reads SGHVS; CDR2 reads FNYEAQ. The CDR3 DNA, read in part, is TGTGCCAGCAGCTCATACACAGGGGTTTCTCAGCCC. Residues: CASSSYTGVSQP. In full, the CDR3 is CASSSYTGVSQPQHF. Full variable domain (rest looked up from reference TRBV7-6 and TRBJ1-5): GAGVSQSPRYKVTKRGQDVALRCDPISGHVSLYWYRQALGQGPEFLTYFNYEAQQDKSGLPNDRFSAERPEGSISTLTIQRTEQRDSAMYRCASSSYTGVSQPQHFGDGTRLSIL.